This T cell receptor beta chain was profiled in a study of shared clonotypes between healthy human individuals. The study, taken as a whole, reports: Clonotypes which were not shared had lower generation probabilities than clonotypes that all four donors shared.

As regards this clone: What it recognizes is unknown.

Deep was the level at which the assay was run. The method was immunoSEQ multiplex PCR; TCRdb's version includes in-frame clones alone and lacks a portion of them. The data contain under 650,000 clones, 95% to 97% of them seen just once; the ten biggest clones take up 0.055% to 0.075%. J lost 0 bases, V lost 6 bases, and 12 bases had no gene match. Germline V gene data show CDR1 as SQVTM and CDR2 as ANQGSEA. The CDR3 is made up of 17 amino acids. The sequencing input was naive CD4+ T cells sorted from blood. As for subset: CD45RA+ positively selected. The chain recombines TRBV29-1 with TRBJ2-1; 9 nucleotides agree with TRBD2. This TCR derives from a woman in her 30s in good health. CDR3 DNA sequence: TGCAGCGTGGTGACTAGCGGTATCCAGAGCTCCTACAATGAGCAGTTCTTC. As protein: CSVVTSGIQSSYNEQFF.